This T cell receptor beta chain is from a study of blood T cell repertoires in COVID-19. The wider study: Collection of acute and convalescent COVID-19 samples took place in the United States, Italy and Spain.

In the source study's methods: By means of reference gene primer amplification, nucleated cell counts were estimated. Here immunoSEQ multiplex PCR was the method, and the copy in TCRdb shows in-frame clones only, minus some. V and J calls and clone size are copied from that table; D and trimming were computed from the DNA. The table has some 300,000 clones, approximately 91% seen once; the top ten hold around 1.7%. Germline CDR1 reads SNHLY; CDR2 reads FYNNEI. The length of the CDR3 is 14 residues. V lost 6 bases and J 8 bases, leaving 19 bases between the germline ends. Individuals aged roughly 18 to 95 years were recruited from 20 to 25 US areas.

This sequence was found in a woman in her 40s who had recovered from COVID-19. This chain connects TRBV2 to TRBJ1-2, with D perhaps matching TRBD1 (5 bases). The specimen was PBMCs or T cells enriched from blood (not recorded which). The CDR3 loop reads CASRTTGPMSGYTF. Here the CDR3 DNA reads TGTGCCAGCAGGACCACAGGACCTATGAGCGGCTACACCTTC.